The next 12 T cell receptor beta chains were all read from a single sample in a study of shared clonotypes between healthy human individuals. Measured with immunoSEQ multiplex PCR; TCRdb has only the in-frame clones, and not every one. The repertoire holds millions of clones, with about 95% as singletons. Sequenced: naive CD4+ T cells sorted from blood. Subset meaning: CD45RA+ positively selected. The origin of the receptors is a man between 18 and 35 years old in good health.

The rearrangement links TRBV4-1 to TRBJ2-7; possibly TRBD1 for D (5 bases). CDR3 size: 15 residues. Trimming cost V 1 base and J 1 base, with 11 bases left between them. The germline V gene encodes CDR1 MGHRA and CDR2 YSYEKL. The CDR3 protein is CASSQGQLLSYEQYF. CDR3 nucleotides: TGCGCCAGCAGCCAAGGACAGCTACTATCCTACGAGCAGTACTTC.

V gene TRBV11-2 combines with J gene TRBJ2-1; 7 nucleotides agree with TRBD2. V shed 8 bases and J 5 bases; nucleotides not matched to a gene: 12. The CDR3 loop spans 15 amino acids. Per germline, CDR1 SGHAT and CDR2 FQNNGV. The CDR3 region is CASGRTGGVDNEQFF. CDR3 sequence (DNA): TGTGCCAGCGGACGAACGGGAGGAGTAGACAATGAGCAGTTCTTC. The variable domain in full, with the rest retrieved from reference TRBV11-2 and TRBJ2-1, is EAGVAQSPRYKIIEKRQSVAFWCNPISGHATLYWYQQILGQGPKLLIQFQNNGVVDDSQLPKDRFSAERLKGVDSTLKIQPAKLEDSAVYLCASGRTGGVDNEQFFGPGTRLTVL.

The DNA for the CDR3 is TGTGCCTGGAGCTTGGGTAGCGGGAGTATCAATGAGCAGTTCTTC. Residues: CAWSLGSGSINEQFF. The chain joins TRBV30 to TRBJ2-1; 9 bases line up with TRBD2. V was pared by 3 bases and J by 6 bases, with 9 bases of the junction left unmatched. The CDR3 covers 15 residues. Germline lookup yields CDR1 GTSNPN and CDR2 SVGIG (reference sequence).

The chain joins TRBV30 to TRBJ2-7, with TRBD1 as a possible D gene (6 bases). The CDR3 runs to 13 residues. Between the trimmed V and J ends, which lost 1 base and 4 bases, there was a span of 11 bases. The germline V gene has CDR1 GTSNPN and CDR2 SVGIG (reference sequence). In DNA, the CDR3 is TGTGCCTGGAGTGGGGGCAGGGGATACGAGCAGTACTTC. It specifies CAWSGGRGYEQYF.

V usage is TRBV19 and J usage is TRBJ2-5; maybe TRBD2 (6 bases). Trimming took 3 bases from V and 4 from J, leaving 15 bases between them. The germline V gene encodes CDR1 LNHDA and CDR2 SQIVND (reference sequence). The CDR3 is 15 amino acids. The CDR3 DNA reads as TGTGCCAGTAGTATTCAAGTTCAGCGGGCAGAGACCCAGTACTTC. Translating it yields CASSIQVQRAETQYF.

The rearrangement joins TRBV28 to TRBJ1-1, with D possibly TRBD1 on 5 matching bases. V was pared by 10 bases and J by 2 bases, with 17 bases between. Germline V gene lookup returns CDR1 MDHEN and CDR2 SYDVKM. This CDR3 has 14 amino acids. CDR3: CAIGGRSINTEAFF. CDR3 coding DNA: TGTGCCATCGGGGGACGGTCCATAAACACTGAAGCTTTCTTT.

CDR3 loop: CASGQGTSVLTF. The CDR3 region has the DNA TGTGCCAGTGGGCAGGGCACCAGCGTCCTGACTTTC. The chain joins TRBV19 to TRBJ2-6; D perhaps matches TRBD1 (5 bases). The germline CDR1 and CDR2 sequences are LNHDA and SQIVND (reference sequence). The CDR3 has 12 amino acids. V gave up 8 bases and J gave up 12 bases, with 14 bases separating them.

The V and J genes are TRBV2 and TRBJ1-5; TRBD1 is a possible D gene (6 bases). The V end was cut by 2 bases, the J end by 6 bases, with 8 bases between. Germline V gene lookup returns CDR1 SNHLY and CDR2 FYNNEI. CDR3 size: 13 residues. This chain's CDR3 is CASSESGAQPQHF. Written as DNA, the CDR3 is TGTGCCAGCAGTGAATCGGGGGCTCAGCCCCAGCATTTT.

The genes are TRBV12-5 and TRBJ1-5; D unclear. V was trimmed by 0 bases and J by 0 bases, leaving 6 bases between them. In germline, CDR1 is LGHNT, CDR2 FRNRAP. The CDR3 is made up of 15 amino acids. CDR3 in amino acids: CASGLVLSSNQPQHF. In nucleotides, the CDR3 is TGTGCTAGTGGTTTGGTACTTAGTAGCAATCAGCCCCAGCATTTT. Based on the CDR3 plus reference TRBV12-5 and TRBJ1-5, the full variable domain is DARVTQTPRHKVTEMGQEVTMRCQPILGHNTVFWYRQTMMQGLELLAYFRNRAPLDDSGMPKDRFSAEMPDATLATLKIQPSEPRDSAVYFCASGLVLSSNQPQHFGDGTRLSIL.

The genes are TRBV30 and TRBJ2-2; D is possibly TRBD2 (7 bases). V was clipped by 3 bases and J by 0 bases, with 11 bases between them. CDR3 size: 15 residues. Germline V gene lookup returns CDR1 GTSNPN and CDR2 SVGIG (reference sequence). As DNA, the CDR3 is TGTGCCTGGAGCGGGGGGCCCACGAACACCGGGGAGCTGTTTTTT. Translating it yields CAWSGGPTNTGELFF.

V usage is TRBV6-4 and J usage is TRBJ2-1; unclear D gene. CDR1 is MRHNA, CDR2 SNTAGT, per germline. Trimming shortened V by 5 bases and J by 9 bases, and 17 bases separated the two germline ends. The CDR3 is made up of 14 amino acids. The CDR3 bases are TGTGCCAGCAGTAAGTCCAGCCTCAACGGTGAGCAGTTCTTC. Translating gives CASSKSSLNGEQFF.

A word on this clone: At the DNA level, this CDR3 is encoded by other sequences in the same sample as well. The J gene is TRBJ1-5, the V gene TRBV7-8; a possible D gene is TRBD1 (6 bases). V lost 5 bases and J lost 2, with 13 bases in between. Germline CDR1 SGHVS, CDR2 FQNEAQ. The CDR3 has 15 amino acids. This CDR3 is CASSKQGAGNQPQHF. For the CDR3, the DNA is TGTGCCAGCAGCAAACAGGGAGCGGGCAATCAGCCCCAGCATTTT.